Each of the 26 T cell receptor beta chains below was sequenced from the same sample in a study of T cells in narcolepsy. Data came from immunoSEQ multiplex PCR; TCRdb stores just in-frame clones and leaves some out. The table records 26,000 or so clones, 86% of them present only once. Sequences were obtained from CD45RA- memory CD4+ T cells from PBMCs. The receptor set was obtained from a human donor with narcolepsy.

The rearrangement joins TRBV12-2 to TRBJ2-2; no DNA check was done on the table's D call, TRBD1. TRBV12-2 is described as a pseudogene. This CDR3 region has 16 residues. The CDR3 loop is CASRPSKGARGGELFF. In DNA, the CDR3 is TGTGCAAGTCGCCCATCGAAGGGGGCAAGAGGCGGGGAGCTGTTTTTT.

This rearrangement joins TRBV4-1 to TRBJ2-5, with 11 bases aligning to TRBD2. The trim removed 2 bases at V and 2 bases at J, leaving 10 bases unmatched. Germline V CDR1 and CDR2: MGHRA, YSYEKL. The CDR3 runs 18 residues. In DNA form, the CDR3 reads TGCGCCAGCAGCCAAATCCTAACTAGCGGGGGTGGGCAAGAGACCCAGTACTTC. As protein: CASSQILTSGGGQETQYF.

The CDR3 sequence is CASLGGQGSLGPQHF. The CDR3 region has the DNA TGTGCCAGCCTCGGGGGACAGGGGTCCCTAGGGCCCCAGCATTTT. V and J are TRBV2 and TRBJ1-5; 10 bases match TRBD1. V was clipped by 8 bases and J by 9 bases; unmatched bases: 13. This CDR3 region has 15 residues. In germline, CDR1 is SNHLY, CDR2 FYNNEI.

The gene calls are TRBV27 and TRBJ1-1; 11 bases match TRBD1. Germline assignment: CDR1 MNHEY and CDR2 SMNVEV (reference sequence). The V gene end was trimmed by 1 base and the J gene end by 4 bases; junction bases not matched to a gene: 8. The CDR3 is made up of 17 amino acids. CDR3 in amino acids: CASSLWTGGRVGTEAFF. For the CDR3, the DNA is TGTGCCAGCAGTTTATGGACAGGGGGCCGGGTGGGCACTGAAGCTTTCTTT.

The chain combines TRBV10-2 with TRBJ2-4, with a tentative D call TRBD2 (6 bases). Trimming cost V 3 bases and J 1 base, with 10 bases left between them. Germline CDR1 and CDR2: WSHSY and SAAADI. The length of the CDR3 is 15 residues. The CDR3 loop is CASSEGTAAKNIQYF. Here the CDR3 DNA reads TGCGCCAGCAGTGAAGGGACTGCGGCCAAAAACATTCAGTACTTC.

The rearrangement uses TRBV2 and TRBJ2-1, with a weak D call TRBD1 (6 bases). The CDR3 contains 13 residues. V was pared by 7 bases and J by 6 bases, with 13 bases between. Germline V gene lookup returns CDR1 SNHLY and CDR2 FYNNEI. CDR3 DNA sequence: TGTGCCAGCAACGGGGACATGGGCAATGAGCAGTTCTTC. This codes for CASNGDMGNEQFF. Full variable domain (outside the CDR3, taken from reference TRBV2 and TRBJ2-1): EPEVTQTPSHQVTQMGQEVILRCVPISNHLYFYWYRQILGQKVEFLVSFYNNEISEKSEIFDDQFSVERPDGSNFTLKIRSTKLEDSAMYFCASNGDMGNEQFFGPGTRLTVL.

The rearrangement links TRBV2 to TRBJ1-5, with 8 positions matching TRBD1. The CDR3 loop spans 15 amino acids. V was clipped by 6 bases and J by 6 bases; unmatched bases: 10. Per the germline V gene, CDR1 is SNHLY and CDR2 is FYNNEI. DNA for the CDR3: TGTGCCAGCAGAGGCGGACAGGGTCAGGGTCAGCCCCAGCATTTT. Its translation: CASRGGQGQGQPQHF.

The CDR3 DNA reads as TGTGCCAGCAGCCCGCAGGGCGGCGGGGGAACGTCCTACAATGAGCAGTTCTTC. Its translation is CASSPQGGGGTSYNEQFF. J is TRBJ2-1 and V is TRBV7-9; 7 nucleotides agree with TRBD2. V lost 5 bases, J lost 1 base, and 14 bases stayed unmatched. The CDR3 is made up of 18 amino acids. Germline CDR1 is SEHNR and CDR2 is FQNEAQ (reference sequence). The variable domain in full, with the rest retrieved from reference TRBV7-9 and TRBJ2-1, is DTGVSQNPRHKITKRGQNVTFRCDPISEHNRLYWYRQTLGQGPEFLTYFQNEAQLEKSRLLSDRFSAERPKGSFSTLEIQRTEQGDSAMYLCASSPQGGGGTSYNEQFFGPGTRLTVL.

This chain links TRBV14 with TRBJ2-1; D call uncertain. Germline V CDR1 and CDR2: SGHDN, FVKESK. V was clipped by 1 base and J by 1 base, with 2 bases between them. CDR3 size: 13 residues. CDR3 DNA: TGTGCCAGCAGCCAAGGATCCTACAATGAGCAGTTCTTC. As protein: CASSQGSYNEQFF.

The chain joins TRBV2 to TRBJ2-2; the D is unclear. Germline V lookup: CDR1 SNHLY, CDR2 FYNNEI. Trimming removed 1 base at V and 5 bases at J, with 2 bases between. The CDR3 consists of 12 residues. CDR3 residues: CASSEVTGELFF. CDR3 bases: TGTGCCAGCAGTGAAGTAACCGGGGAGCTGTTTTTT. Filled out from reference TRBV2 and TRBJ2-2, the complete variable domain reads EPEVTQTPSHQVTQMGQEVILRCVPISNHLYFYWYRQILGQKVEFLVSFYNNEISEKSEIFDDQFSVERPDGSNFTLKIRSTKLEDSAMYFCASSEVTGELFFGEGSRLTVL.

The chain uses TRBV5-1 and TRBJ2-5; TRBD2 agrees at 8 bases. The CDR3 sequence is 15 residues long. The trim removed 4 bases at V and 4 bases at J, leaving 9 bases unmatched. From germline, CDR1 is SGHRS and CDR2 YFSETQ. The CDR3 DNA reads TGCGCCAGCAGCCCCGGACTAGCCGGAGGAGAGACCCAGTACTTC. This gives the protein CASSPGLAGGETQYF.

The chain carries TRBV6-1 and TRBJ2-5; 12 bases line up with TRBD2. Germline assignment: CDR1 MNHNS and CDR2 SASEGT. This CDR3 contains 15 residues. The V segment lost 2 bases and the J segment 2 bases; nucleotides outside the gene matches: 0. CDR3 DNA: TGTGCCAGCAGTGAACTAGCGGGGGGGCAAGAGACCCAGTACTTC. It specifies CASSELAGGQETQYF.

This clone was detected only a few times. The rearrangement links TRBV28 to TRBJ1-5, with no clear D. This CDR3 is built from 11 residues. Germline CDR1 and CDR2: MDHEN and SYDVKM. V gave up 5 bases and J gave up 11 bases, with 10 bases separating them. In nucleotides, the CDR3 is TGTGCCAGCAGTCAGTCCAGGACCCAGCATTTT. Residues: CASSQSRTQHF.

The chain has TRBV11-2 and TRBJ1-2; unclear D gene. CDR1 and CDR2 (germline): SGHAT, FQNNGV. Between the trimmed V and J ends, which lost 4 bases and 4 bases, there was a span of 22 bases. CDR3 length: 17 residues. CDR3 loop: CASSYHGASRKTYGYTF. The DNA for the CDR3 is TGTGCCAGCAGCTACCATGGAGCAAGCAGAAAGACCTATGGCTACACCTTC. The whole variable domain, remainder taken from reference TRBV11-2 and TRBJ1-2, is EAGVAQSPRYKIIEKRQSVAFWCNPISGHATLYWYQQILGQGPKLLIQFQNNGVVDDSQLPKDRFSAERLKGVDSTLKIQPAKLEDSAVYLCASSYHGASRKTYGYTFGSGTRLTVV.

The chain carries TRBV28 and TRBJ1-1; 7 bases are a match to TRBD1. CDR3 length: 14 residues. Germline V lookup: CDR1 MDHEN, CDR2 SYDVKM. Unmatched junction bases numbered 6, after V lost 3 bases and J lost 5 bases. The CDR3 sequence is CASSFPGGGTEAFF. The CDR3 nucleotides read TGTGCCAGCAGTTTCCCAGGGGGTGGGACTGAAGCTTTCTTT. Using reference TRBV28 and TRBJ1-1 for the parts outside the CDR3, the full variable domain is DVKVTQSSRYLVKRTGEKVFLECVQDMDHENMFWYRQDPGLGLRLIYFSYDVKMKEKGDIPEGYSVSREKKERFSLILESASTNQTSMYLCASSFPGGGTEAFFGQGTRLTVV.

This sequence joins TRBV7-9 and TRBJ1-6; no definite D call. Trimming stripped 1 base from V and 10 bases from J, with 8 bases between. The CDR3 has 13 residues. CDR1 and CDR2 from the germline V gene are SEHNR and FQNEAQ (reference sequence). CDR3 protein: CASSLEHGSPLHF. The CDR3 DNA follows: TGTGCCAGCAGCTTAGAACACGGGTCACCCCTCCACTTT.

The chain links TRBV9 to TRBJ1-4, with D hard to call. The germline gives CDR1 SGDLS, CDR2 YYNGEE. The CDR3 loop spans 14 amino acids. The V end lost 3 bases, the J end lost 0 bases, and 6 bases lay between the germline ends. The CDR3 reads CASSARATNEKLFF. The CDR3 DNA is TGTGCCAGCAGCGCTCGTGCAACTAATGAAAAACTGTTTTTT.

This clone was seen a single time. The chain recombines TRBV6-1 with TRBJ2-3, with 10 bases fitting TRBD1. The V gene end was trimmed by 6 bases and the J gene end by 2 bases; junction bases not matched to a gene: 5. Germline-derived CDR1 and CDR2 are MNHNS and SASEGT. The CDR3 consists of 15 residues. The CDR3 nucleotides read TGTGCCAGCAGGGGGACAGGGGTCTCCACAGATACGCAGTATTTT. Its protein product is CASRGTGVSTDTQYF.

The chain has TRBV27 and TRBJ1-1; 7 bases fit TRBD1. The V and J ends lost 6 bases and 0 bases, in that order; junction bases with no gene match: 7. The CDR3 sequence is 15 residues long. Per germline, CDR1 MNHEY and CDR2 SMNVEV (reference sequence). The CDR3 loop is CASRLGGFMNTEAFF. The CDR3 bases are TGTGCCAGCAGGCTAGGGGGCTTCATGAACACTGAAGCTTTCTTT.

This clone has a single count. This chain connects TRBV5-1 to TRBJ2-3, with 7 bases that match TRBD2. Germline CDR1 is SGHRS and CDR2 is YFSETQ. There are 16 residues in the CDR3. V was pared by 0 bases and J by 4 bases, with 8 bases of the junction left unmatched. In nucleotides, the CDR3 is TGCGCCAGCAGCTTGGCCGGCGGGGGTAGGGCAGATACGCAGTATTTT. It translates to CASSLAGGGRADTQYF.

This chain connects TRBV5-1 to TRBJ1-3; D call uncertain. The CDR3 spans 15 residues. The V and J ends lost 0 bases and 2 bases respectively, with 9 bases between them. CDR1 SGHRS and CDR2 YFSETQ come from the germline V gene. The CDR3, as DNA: TGCGCCAGCAGCTTGGAGCGCGGGGCTGGAAACACCATATATTTT. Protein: CASSLERGAGNTIYF.

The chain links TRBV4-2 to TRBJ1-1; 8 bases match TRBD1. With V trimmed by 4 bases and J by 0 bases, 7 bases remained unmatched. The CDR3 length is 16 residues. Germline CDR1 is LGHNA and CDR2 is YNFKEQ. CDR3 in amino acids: CASSLGQAHMNTEAFF. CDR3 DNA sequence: TGTGCCAGCAGCCTGGGACAGGCGCACATGAACACTGAAGCTTTCTTT.

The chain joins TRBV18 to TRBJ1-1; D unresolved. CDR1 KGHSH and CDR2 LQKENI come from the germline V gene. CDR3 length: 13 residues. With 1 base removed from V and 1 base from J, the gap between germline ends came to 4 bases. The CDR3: CASSPQTNTEAFF. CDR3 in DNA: TGTGCCAGCTCACCACAAACGAACACTGAAGCTTTCTTT.

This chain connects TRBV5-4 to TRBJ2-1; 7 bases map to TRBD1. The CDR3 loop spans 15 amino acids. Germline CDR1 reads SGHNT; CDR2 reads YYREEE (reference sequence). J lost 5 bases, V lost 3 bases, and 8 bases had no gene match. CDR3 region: CASSSPGTANNEQFF. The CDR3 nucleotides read TGTGCCAGCAGCTCACCCGGGACAGCTAACAATGAGCAGTTCTTC.

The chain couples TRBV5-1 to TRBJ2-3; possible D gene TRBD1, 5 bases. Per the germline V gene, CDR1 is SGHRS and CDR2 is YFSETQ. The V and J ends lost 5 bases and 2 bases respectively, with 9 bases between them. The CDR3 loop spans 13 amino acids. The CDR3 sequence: CASRVGHTDTQYF. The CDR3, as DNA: TGCGCCAGCAGGGTGGGGCACACAGATACGCAGTATTTT.

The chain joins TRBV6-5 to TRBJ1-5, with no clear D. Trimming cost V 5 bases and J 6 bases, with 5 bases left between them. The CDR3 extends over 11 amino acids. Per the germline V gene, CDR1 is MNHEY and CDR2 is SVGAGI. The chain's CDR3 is CASSGGQPQHF. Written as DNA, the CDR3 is TGTGCCAGCAGTGGTGGTCAGCCCCAGCATTTT.